Below, 19 T cell receptor beta chains from the same sample are listed, as sequenced in a study of T cells in Graves' hyperthyroidism and ophthalmopathy. Researchers amplified the TCR beta CDR3 regions from RNA transcripts. Carried out on the TCR CDR3, a first-round RT-PCR used the HTBI primer set. TCRdb re-derived calls from the multiplex PCR reads in MiXCR, one entry per CDR3 protein. The sample holds almost 600,000 distinct CDR3 sequences, 46% seen once. The sequencing sample was made of peripheral blood or thyroid tissue (not recorded which). Source of these receptors: a woman between 18 and 30 years old with Graves' hyperthyroidism.

In this sample, this clonotype turned up many times. The chain links TRBV29-1 to TRBJ2-7, with D perhaps matching TRBD2 (6 bases). The CDR3 length is 12 residues. V was cut by 7 bases and J by 1 base, with 11 bases left in between. CDR1 is SQVTM, CDR2 ANQGSEA, per germline. CDR3 amino acids: CSASTSSYEQYF. The CDR3 DNA reads as TGCAGCGCGTCGACTAGTTCCTACGAGCAGTACTTC.

The chain links TRBV7-6 to TRBJ1-2, with TRBD1 as a possible D gene (5 bases). CDR3 size: 16 residues. The V gene lost 1 base and the J gene lost 2 bases, with 14 bases spanning the gap. Germline CDR1 SGHVS, CDR2 FNYEAQ. In nucleotides, the CDR3 is TGTGCCAGCAGCTTAGACGTAGCGGGGGTGAACTATGGCTACACCTTC. It codes for CASSLDVAGVNYGYTF.

V gene TRBV5-1 combines with J gene TRBJ2-7; D possibly corresponds to TRBD1 (6 bases). The germline V and J ends were trimmed by 5 bases and 6 bases, with 9 bases remaining between them. The germline V gene encodes CDR1 SGHRS and CDR2 YFSETQ. The length of the CDR3 is 11 residues. CDR3 coding DNA: TGCGCCAGCAGTAAACAGGGCGAGCAGTACTTC. This codes for CASSKQGEQYF.

This clonotype appeared many times. V is TRBV10-3 and J is TRBJ2-7, with a weak D call TRBD1 (6 bases). Trimming left V 0 bases short and J 5 bases short, with 11 bases between. There are 14 residues in the CDR3. The germline CDR1 and CDR2 sequences are ENHRY and SYGVKD. CDR3 amino acids: CAISESGQGNEQYF. In DNA form, the CDR3 reads TGTGCCATCAGTGAGTCTGGGCAGGGGAACGAGCAGTACTTC.

The chain joins TRBV2 to TRBJ2-2; 9 bases align to TRBD1. The CDR3 is 16 amino acids. CDR1 and CDR2 (germline): SNHLY, FYNNEI. Trimming cost V 3 bases and J 3 bases; bases outside gene matches: 5. CDR3 sequence: CASSDPDRGDTGELFF. CDR3 DNA sequence: TGTGCCAGCAGTGATCCGGACAGGGGAGACACCGGGGAGCTGTTTTTT.

This clonotype was recorded at least ten times. The chain combines TRBV7-9 with TRBJ1-4; a weak D match, TRBD1 (5 bases). This CDR3 is built from 14 residues. Trimming took 1 base from V and 2 from J, leaving 5 bases between them. Germline V lookup: CDR1 SEHNR, CDR2 FQNEAQ (reference sequence). The CDR3 DNA follows: TGTGCCAGCAGCTTAGGACAGACTAATGAAAAACTGTTTTTT. Its protein is CASSLGQTNEKLFF.

CDR3 in amino acids: CASSEDRKSPLHF. CDR3 coding DNA: TGTGCCAGCAGTGAGGACAGAAAATCACCCCTCCACTTT. The V call is TRBV6-1, the J call TRBJ1-6; D possibly corresponds to TRBD1 (6 bases). The germline V and J ends were trimmed by 3 bases and 10 bases, with 10 bases remaining between them. The CDR3 loop spans 13 amino acids. The germline CDR1 and CDR2 sequences are MNHNS and SASEGT.

The sample holds many counts of this clonotype. The genes are TRBV5-4 and TRBJ1-1, with 7 bases aligning to TRBD1. With V trimmed by 0 bases and J by 1 base, 9 bases remained unmatched. The length of the CDR3 is 17 residues. Germline CDR1 and CDR2: SGHNT and YYREEE (reference sequence). CDR3 nucleotide sequence: TGTGCCAGCAGCTTGGGGGCCGGGGGGGACAGGAACACTGAAGCTTTCTTT. Its translation: CASSLGAGGDRNTEAFF.

The chain links TRBV20-1 to TRBJ1-2; D perhaps matches TRBD1 (5 bases). Germline CDR1 is DFQATT and CDR2 is SNEGSKA (reference sequence). The CDR3 loop spans 12 amino acids. V was clipped by 3 bases and J by 8 bases, with 13 bases between them. The CDR3 sequence is CSASSGARGYTF. The CDR3 DNA sequence: TGCAGTGCTAGCTCCGGGGCGCGGGGCTACACCTTC.

This clonotype was seen many times. The conserved final phenylalanine or tryptophan is absent from the CDR3, which likely points to a read error. The CDR3 spells CASSETGVEAFL. The CDR3 DNA sequence: TGTGCCAGCAGTGAAACAGGAGTTGAAGCTTTCCTT. The chain has TRBV2 and TRBJ1-1, with a weak D call TRBD1 (5 bases). The CDR3 spans 12 residues. Germline CDR1 SNHLY, CDR2 FYNNEI. V gave up 2 bases and J gave up 7 bases, with 8 bases separating them.

In this sample, this clonotype turned up once. This sequence joins TRBV20-1 and TRBJ2-7; 8 bases are a match to TRBD2. Per the germline V gene, CDR1 is DFQATT and CDR2 is SNEGSKA (reference sequence). There are 15 residues in the CDR3. V gave up 6 bases and J gave up 3 bases; unmatched junction bases: 13. For the CDR3, the DNA is TGCAGTGCCAGCAGTTCCGGGACTAGAGGCTACGAGCAGTACTTC. It encodes CSASSSGTRGYEQYF.

Concerning this clonotype: This may be a read error, as it is one base from a much larger clone. The chain uses TRBV10-3 and TRBJ1-1, with a tentative D call TRBD1 (6 bases). V lost 5 bases, J lost 2 bases, and 18 bases lay in between. This CDR3 is 16 amino acids long. The V gene's germline CDR1 is ENHRY and CDR2 SYGVKD. The CDR3 DNA reads as TGTGCCATCAGTTCCATCACAGGGTTGCGAAACACTGAAGCTTTCTTT. Residues: CAISSITGLRNTEAFF.

The V and J genes are TRBV6-5 and TRBJ1-5; D not certain. Germline CDR1 MNHEY, CDR2 SVGAGI. Trimming removed 4 bases at V and 12 bases at J, with 10 bases between. This CDR3 is 11 amino acids long. The CDR3 loop reads CASSSAEFQHF. The CDR3 region has the DNA TGTGCCAGCAGTTCCGCCGAGTTCCAGCATTTT.

The genes are TRBV2 and TRBJ1-2, with 7 bases aligning to TRBD1. This CDR3 is 14 amino acids long. The V gene's germline CDR1 is SNHLY and CDR2 FYNNEI. Losses at the gene ends were 6 bases for V and 0 bases for J; bases not matched to a gene: 4. CDR3 protein: CASSRDSSNYGYTF. CDR3 in DNA: TGTGCCAGCAGCAGGGACAGCTCTAACTATGGCTACACCTTC.

This clonotype was counted many times. The rearrangement joins TRBV7-9 to TRBJ1-1; maybe TRBD1 (5 bases). V lost 3 bases and J 10 bases, leaving 21 bases between the germline ends. CDR3 length: 15 residues. Germline CDR1 SEHNR, CDR2 FQNEAQ (reference sequence). Here the CDR3 DNA reads TGTGCCAGCAGCTTCTCGCAGGGTCTTGTGCTTGGAGCTTTCTTT. It specifies CASSFSQGLVLGAFF.

As for this clonotype: Germline is not matched at one junction end, which may reflect a read error. The chain joins TRBV5-1 to TRBJ2-7, with 12 bases aligning to TRBD2. CDR1 is SGHRS, CDR2 YFSETQ, per germline. The CDR3 sequence is 15 residues long. In nucleotides, the CDR3 is TGCGTCAGCAGCCCCCAGCTAGCGGGAGGGTCCGGGCAGTACTTC. Amino acid sequence: CVSSPQLAGGSGQYF.

The chain links TRBV20-1 to TRBJ2-7; 11 bases agree with TRBD2. The germline V gene has CDR1 DFQATT and CDR2 SNEGSKA (reference sequence). J gave up 5 bases and V 6 bases, and 9 bases lay outside the gene matches. The CDR3 sequence is 14 residues long. CDR3 sequence: CSALLAGEPNEQYF. CDR3 nucleotides: TGCAGTGCCCTACTAGCGGGAGAGCCCAACGAGCAGTACTTC.

The chain employs TRBV19 and TRBJ1-3; no firm D call. Germline assignment: CDR1 LNHDA and CDR2 SQIVND (reference sequence). This CDR3 has 13 amino acids. The chain's CDR3 is CARDRGQGHTIYF. CDR3 sequence (DNA): TGTGCTAGAGATCGAGGCCAAGGACACACCATATATTTT.

The V and J genes are TRBV10-3 and TRBJ1-6, with a possible D match to TRBD1 (6 bases). The germline CDR1 and CDR2 sequences are ENHRY and SYGVKD. Trimming cost V 6 bases and J 7 bases, with 19 bases left between them. CDR3 size: 16 residues. CDR3 coding DNA: TGTGCCATCAGCCCAACAGGGACCCAAGAAAATTCACCCCTCCACTTT. The encoded protein is CAISPTGTQENSPLHF.